The rows below give T cell receptor beta chains drawn from one sample of a study of shared clonotypes between healthy human individuals. Only in-frame clones appear in the TCRdb table, and some are missing; sequencing was by immunoSEQ multiplex PCR. The table has about 2 million clones, 85% to 95% seen once. The sample consisted of naive CD8+ T cells sorted from blood. These receptors came from a man aged 18 to 29 in good health. CDR3s include the opening cysteine and the closing phenylalanine or tryptophan. D genes are given only for firm matches. Clone size, where shown, is once, few, many, or a class for clones that have expanded.

cdr3_aa	cdr3_nt	clone_size	j_call	v_call	d_call
CASSFAGASTDTQYF	TGTGCCAGCAGCTTTGCTGGAGCCAGCACAGATACGCAGTATTTT	once	TRBJ2-3	TRBV13	.
CASSRPYRDLVVGTDTQYF	TGTGCCAGCAGCCGTCCATACCGGGACTTGGTAGTCGGCACAGATACGCAGTATTTT	.	TRBJ2-3	TRBV5-6	.
CASNLSGHRYANEQFF	TGTGCCAGCAACCTTAGCGGCCACCGGTACGCCAATGAGCAGTTCTTC	.	TRBJ2-1	TRBV7-2	.
CASSQDGIVSGDEKLFF	TGCGCCAGCAGCCAAGATGGTATTGTGTCAGGTGATGAAAAACTGTTTTTT	.	TRBJ1-4	TRBV4-3	.
CASTYTPSGVETQYF	TGTGCCAGCACCTACACGCCATCCGGGGTGGAGACCCAGTACTTC	.	TRBJ2-5	TRBV28	.
CASSSGLAGLTGETQYF	TGTGCCAGCAGCTCTGGACTAGCGGGCCTTACGGGAGAGACCCAGTACTTC	.	TRBJ2-5	TRBV7-8	TRBD2
CASSYGQEGEQYF	TGTGCCAGCAGTTACGGTCAGGAGGGCGAGCAGTACTTC	.	TRBJ2-7	TRBV6-5	.
CASSQSAGDSNQPQHF	TGTGCCAGCAGTCAGTCGGCAGGGGATAGCAATCAGCCCCAGCATTTT	.	TRBJ1-5	TRBV27	.
CASSLATNYGYTF	TGTGCCAGCAGCTTGGCCACTAACTATGGCTACACCTTC	.	TRBJ1-2	TRBV7-9	.
CASRPRGPFLYEQYF	TGTGCCAGCAGACCAAGGGGGCCGTTCTTATACGAGCAGTACTTC	.	TRBJ2-7	TRBV6-5	TRBD1
CASSLQLAIHEQFF	TGTGCCAGCAGTTTACAACTAGCGATCCATGAGCAGTTCTTC	.	TRBJ2-1	TRBV28	TRBD2
CASTLGQGLTEAFF	TGTGCCAGTACCCTAGGACAGGGGCTCACTGAAGCTTTCTTT	.	TRBJ1-1	TRBV19	TRBD1
CASSFPRQGNYEQYF	TGTGCCAGCAGCTTCCCGAGACAGGGTAATTACGAGCAGTACTTC	.	TRBJ2-7	TRBV5-4	TRBD1